These T cell receptor beta chains were read from a single sample in a study of T cell responses to AZD1222 COVID-19 vaccine. Method: immunoSEQ multiplex PCR; TCRdb's copy keeps in-frame clones and lacks some. The table records about 110,000 clones, 80% to 90% of them present only once. Specimen: peripheral blood, collected on day 0 of AZD1222 vaccination. The receptor set was obtained from an adult in good health. The CDR3 runs from the conserved cysteine through the conserved F or W. Fields, in order: clone size, V gene, J gene, D gene, CDR3 protein, CDR3 DNA. D genes are given only for firm matches. The listing skips clone size in some rows; elsewhere it reads once, few, many or a size class.

size: NA
V: TRBV4-1
J: TRBJ2-3
D: TRBD2
CDR3: CASSLGTSGGFHTQYF
DNA: TGCGCCAGCAGCCTCGGGACTAGCGGGGGGTTTCATACGCAGTATTTT

size: NA
V: TRBV11-2
J: TRBJ1-2
D: NA
CDR3: CASREWGGRNDYGYTF
DNA: TGTGCCAGCAGAGAGTGGGGGGGGCGGAATGACTATGGCTACACCTTC

size: once
V: TRBV14
J: TRBJ2-3
D: NA
CDR3: CASSQGTTSTDTQYF
DNA: TGTGCCAGCAGCCAAGGAACGACTAGCACAGATACGCAGTATTTT

size: once
V: TRBV10-1
J: TRBJ2-3
D: TRBD2
CDR3: CASSEQGTSGVPTDTQYF
DNA: TGCGCCAGCAGTGAGCAGGGGACTAGCGGGGTACCCACAGATACGCAGTATTTT

size: NA
V: TRBV5-5
J: TRBJ1-4
D: NA
CDR3: CASNLRGTTNEKLFF
DNA: TGTGCCAGCAACTTAAGGGGAACAACTAATGAAAAACTGTTTTTT

size: few
V: TRBV2
J: TRBJ2-7
D: TRBD2
CDR3: CASSVSSAGGYEQYF
DNA: TGTGCCAGCAGTGTCTCATCAGCGGGGGGCTACGAGCAGTACTTC

size: NA
V: TRBV19
J: TRBJ2-5
D: NA
CDR3: CASRPVGVETQYF
DNA: TGTGCCAGTAGGCCCGTAGGGGTGGAGACCCAGTACTTC

size: NA
V: TRBV5-4
J: TRBJ1-1
D: NA
CDR3: CASSRGGVRTEAFF
DNA: TGTGCCAGCAGCCGGGGGGGCGTTCGCACTGAAGCTTTCTTT

size: NA
V: TRBV7-2
J: TRBJ1-6
D: NA
CDR3: CASSPRQGHSPLHF
DNA: TGTGCCAGCAGCCCACGGCAGGGCCATTCACCCCTCCACTTT

size: NA
V: TRBV7-2
J: TRBJ2-3
D: NA
CDR3: CASSPPSTDTQYF
DNA: TGTGCCAGCAGCCCCCCATCCACAGATACGCAGTATTTT

size: NA
V: TRBV29-1
J: TRBJ2-1
D: NA
CDR3: CSAKGGHRNLYNEQFF
DNA: TGCAGCGCCAAAGGGGGTCACCGAAATCTGTACAATGAGCAGTTCTTC

size: NA
V: TRBV11-2
J: TRBJ2-3
D: TRBD2
CDR3: CATKGLAGYTDTQYF
DNA: TGTGCCACCAAGGGACTAGCGGGGTACACAGATACGCAGTATTTT

size: NA
V: TRBV11-2
J: TRBJ1-1
D: TRBD1
CDR3: CASSALDRAGAEAFF
DNA: TGTGCCAGCAGCGCATTGGACAGGGCCGGCGCTGAAGCTTTCTTT

size: NA
V: TRBV16
J: TRBJ1-2
D: NA
CDR3: CASSQFLGGLHYGYTF
DNA: TGTGCCAGCAGCCAATTTTTGGGGGGACTACACTATGGCTACACCTTC